The 17 T cell receptor beta chains listed next were all sequenced from one sample in a study of OX40 agonist ivuxolimab in advanced cancers. Clones were sequenced by immunoSEQ multiplex PCR, and TCRdb holds only the in-frame ones, with some missing. The sample has fewer than 100,000 clones, roughly 87% seen once. The specimen comprised CD4+ or CD8+ T cells sorted from blood, sampled in a trial of the OX40 agonist ivuxolimab. The receptor source for this set is an adult with an advanced solid tumor such as melanoma, head and neck, liver or kidney cancer.

The chain combines TRBV28 with TRBJ2-1; no definite D call. The CDR3 is 13 amino acids. From germline, CDR1 is MDHEN and CDR2 SYDVKM. Trimming took off 1 base at V and 6 bases at J, with 7 bases between the two ends. DNA for the CDR3: TGTGCCAGCAGTTTATCCAGAACCAATGAGCAGTTCTTC. Protein sequence: CASSLSRTNEQFF.

The chain is built from TRBV19 and TRBJ2-7; weak D call: TRBD2 (5 bases). Germline V gives CDR1 LNHDA, CDR2 SQIVND (reference sequence). V dropped 4 bases and J dropped 3 bases, with 10 bases sitting between them. The CDR3 contains 13 residues. The CDR3 sequence is CASSNLASYEQYF. CDR3 DNA: TGTGCCAGTAGTAACCTAGCAAGCTACGAGCAGTACTTC.

This chain uses TRBV28 with TRBJ1-1; D gene uncertain. The V end lost 1 base, the J end lost 1 base, and 4 bases lay between the germline ends. Germline V gene lookup returns CDR1 MDHEN and CDR2 SYDVKM. This CDR3 has 13 amino acids. CDR3 sequence reads: CASSLSWNTEAFF. Here the CDR3 DNA reads TGTGCCAGCAGTTTATCCTGGAACACTGAAGCTTTCTTT.

The CDR3: CASSSQGGNQPQHF. The CDR3 coding sequence is TGTGCCAGCAGCTCACAGGGAGGCAATCAGCCCCAGCATTTT. The chain couples TRBV5-4 to TRBJ1-5; possible D gene TRBD1, 6 bases. The CDR3 is 14 amino acids. Germline assignment: CDR1 SGHNT and CDR2 YYREEE (reference sequence). The V and J ends lost 3 bases and 2 bases respectively, with 9 bases between them.

With regard to this clone: This sample also contains other DNA sequences that code for the same CDR3. This chain uses TRBV27 with TRBJ1-2; D not certain. The CDR3 is 12 amino acids. V lost 2 bases and J 5 bases, leaving 6 bases between the germline ends. CDR1 and CDR2 (germline): MNHEY, SMNVEV (reference sequence). The chain's CDR3 is CASSLKGYGYTF. DNA of the CDR3: TGTGCCAGCAGTTTAAAGGGATATGGCTACACCTTC.

This chain connects TRBV19 to TRBJ1-5, with D unresolved. CDR3 length: 13 residues. CDR1 is LNHDA, CDR2 SQIVND, per germline (reference sequence). V was pared by 3 bases and J by 4 bases, with 7 bases between. Here the CDR3 DNA reads TGTGCCAGTAGTATGGGCAGAAATCAGCCCCAGCATTTT. Amino acids: CASSMGRNQPQHF.

This rearrangement joins TRBV7-9 to TRBJ2-2; D is possibly TRBD2 (5 bases). CDR3 length: 13 amino acids. The germline V gene has CDR1 SEHNR and CDR2 FQNEAQ (reference sequence). V shed 2 bases and J shed 7 bases, with 8 bases lying between them. For the CDR3, the DNA is TGTGCCAGCAGCTTAACAGCGGTCGGGGAGCTGTTTTTT. It is translated as CASSLTAVGELFF. The full variable domain, completed using reference TRBV7-9 and TRBJ2-2, is DTGVSQNPRHKITKRGQNVTFRCDPISEHNRLYWYRQTLGQGPEFLTYFQNEAQLEKSRLLSDRFSAERPKGSFSTLEIQRTEQGDSAMYLCASSLTAVGELFFGEGSRLTVL.

The CDR3 protein is CASSSQGTLTGELFF. The CDR3 nucleotides read TGTGCCAGCAGCTCCCAGGGGACCCTCACCGGGGAGCTGTTTTTT. V and J are TRBV9 and TRBJ2-2; tentatively, D is TRBD1 (6 bases). The CDR3 consists of 15 residues. CDR1 and CDR2 (germline): SGDLS, YYNGEE. V lost 4 bases to trimming and J lost 4 bases, with 14 bases between them.

This clone was counted only a few times. The rearrangement joins TRBV5-4 to TRBJ1-2; TRBD1 aligns across 9 bases. The CDR3 length is 17 residues. In germline, CDR1 is SGHNT, CDR2 YYREEE (reference sequence). V lost 4 bases, J lost 0 bases, and 10 bases stayed unmatched. The CDR3 DNA reads TGTGCCAGCAGCCGGGACAGGGCATCCCAGACTAACTATGGCTACACCTTC. Amino acid sequence: CASSRDRASQTNYGYTF.

This clone was recorded only once. The rearrangement joins TRBV7-2 to TRBJ1-3; D not certain. The CDR3 spans 17 residues. In germline, CDR1 is SGHTA, CDR2 FQGNSA. The V and J ends lost 5 bases and 0 bases respectively, with 17 bases between them. DNA for the CDR3: TGTGCCAGCAGCCAACTTTCCGGGAGCCTCTCTGGAAACACCATATATTTT. Protein sequence: CASSQLSGSLSGNTIYF.

The chain joins TRBV28 to TRBJ1-5, with a tentative D call TRBD1 (5 bases). This CDR3 spans 13 amino acids. Germline loops: CDR1 MDHEN, CDR2 SYDVKM. V lost 4 bases and J 6 bases, leaving 10 bases between the germline ends. CDR3 region: CASSSRGGQPQHF. The CDR3 DNA sequence: TGTGCCAGCAGTTCCCGGGGGGGTCAGCCCCAGCATTTT. Full variable domain (missing parts from reference TRBV28 and TRBJ1-5): DVKVTQSSRYLVKRTGEKVFLECVQDMDHENMFWYRQDPGLGLRLIYFSYDVKMKEKGDIPEGYSVSREKKERFSLILESASTNQTSMYLCASSSRGGQPQHFGDGTRLSIL.

This sequence joins TRBV10-1 and TRBJ2-2; D ambiguous. V was trimmed by 8 bases and J by 0 bases, leaving 7 bases between them. The CDR3 contains 13 residues. Germline values: CDR1 WNHNN, CDR2 SYGVQD (reference sequence). CDR3 sequence: CASEASNTGELFF. The CDR3 bases are TGCGCCAGCGAGGCGTCGAACACCGGGGAGCTGTTTTTT.

The table lists this clone with a few counts. The rearrangement joins TRBV6-4 to TRBJ1-6; 9 nucleotides line up with TRBD1. The CDR3 has 17 amino acids. The J segment lost 9 bases and the V segment lost 6 bases, leaving 15 bases of the junction unmatched. Germline loops: CDR1 MRHNA, CDR2 SNTAGT. This CDR3 reads CASSQFSPGQGISPLHF. CDR3 nucleotides: TGTGCCAGCAGCCAATTTTCCCCGGGACAGGGAATTTCACCCCTCCACTTT.

The V call is TRBV5-1, the J call TRBJ1-6; no clear D. Germline V gene sequence: CDR1 SGHRS, CDR2 YFSETQ. V shed 0 bases and J shed 7 bases, with 11 bases lying between them. This CDR3 contains 15 residues. The CDR3 sequence is CASSLDGRINSPLHF. CDR3 bases: TGCGCCAGCAGCTTGGATGGGAGGATAAATTCACCCCTCCACTTT.

This chain connects TRBV6-5 to TRBJ1-1; TRBD1 agrees at 11 bases. The length of the CDR3 is 14 residues. Unmatched junction bases numbered 6, after V lost 8 bases and J lost 4 bases. Germline V gene sequence: CDR1 MNHEY, CDR2 SVGAGI. The CDR3 sequence is CASRSGTGGTEAFF. Here the CDR3 DNA reads TGTGCCAGCCGTTCTGGGACAGGGGGCACTGAAGCTTTCTTT.

V is TRBV9 and J is TRBJ1-1; unclear D gene. CDR1 and CDR2 from the germline V gene are SGDLS and YYNGEE. Trimming cost V 0 bases and J 0 bases, with 6 bases left between them. The CDR3 contains 14 residues. The CDR3 reads CASSVAPMNTEAFF. The CDR3 bases are TGTGCCAGCAGCGTAGCTCCTATGAACACTGAAGCTTTCTTT. Together with reference TRBV9 and TRBJ1-1, the CDR3 gives the full variable domain: DSGVTQTPKHLITATGQRVTLRCSPRSGDLSVYWYQQSLDQGLQFLIQYYNGEERAKGNILERFSAQQFPDLHSELNLSSLELGDSALYFCASSVAPMNTEAFFGQGTRLTVV.

The V call is TRBV6-1, the J call TRBJ1-3; D not certain. Germline assignment: CDR1 MNHNS and CDR2 SASEGT. The CDR3 contains 13 residues. The V end was cut by 4 bases, the J end by 0 bases, with 4 bases between. DNA of the CDR3: TGTGCCAGCAGTGCACGCTCTGGAAACACCATATATTTT. Amino acids: CASSARSGNTIYF.